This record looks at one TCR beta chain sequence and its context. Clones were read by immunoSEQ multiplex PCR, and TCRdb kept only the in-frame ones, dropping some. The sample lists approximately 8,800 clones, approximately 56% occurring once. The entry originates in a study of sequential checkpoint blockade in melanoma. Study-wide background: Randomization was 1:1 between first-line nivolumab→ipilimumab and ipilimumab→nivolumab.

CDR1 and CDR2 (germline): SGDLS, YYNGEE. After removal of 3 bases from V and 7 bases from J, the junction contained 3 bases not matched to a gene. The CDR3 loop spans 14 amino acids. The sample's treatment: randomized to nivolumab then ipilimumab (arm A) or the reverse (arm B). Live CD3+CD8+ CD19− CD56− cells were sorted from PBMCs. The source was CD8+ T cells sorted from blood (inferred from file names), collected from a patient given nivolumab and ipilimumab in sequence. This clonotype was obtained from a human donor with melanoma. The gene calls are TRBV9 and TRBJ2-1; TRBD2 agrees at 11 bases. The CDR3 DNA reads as TGTGCCAGCAGCGATCCTAGCGGGGGGAATGAGCAGTTCTTC. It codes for CASSDPSGGNEQFF.